One sample yielded the 31 T cell receptor beta chains listed below, sequenced in a study of T cells in localized non-small cell lung cancer. The assay was immunoSEQ multiplex PCR, and TCRdb's table has in-frame clones only and misses some. The data hold under 95,000 clones, with around 81% observed a single time. Specimen: peripheral blood, collected before any cancer treatment. The source of these receptors is a female donor over 55 with stage I lung adenocarcinoma.

This chain joins TRBV7-8 and TRBJ2-5; unclear D gene. The CDR3 sequence is 14 residues long. Germline CDR1 reads SGHVS; CDR2 reads FQNEAQ. The ends were cut back, 1 base at V and 2 bases at J, with 8 bases in the middle. This chain's CDR3 is CASSLVLGQETQYF. The DNA of the CDR3 is TGTGCCAGCAGCTTAGTTCTAGGGCAAGAGACCCAGTACTTC.

The CDR3 DNA reads TGTGCCAGCGGCACCCGGAACACTGAAGCTTTCTTT. Amino acids: CASGTRNTEAFF. The chain combines TRBV11-3 with TRBJ1-1; D unclear. CDR3 length equals 12 residues. Germline loops: CDR1 SGHNT, CDR2 YENEEA. V lost 8 bases and J lost 1, with 8 bases in between. The entire variable domain, with the rest obtained from reference TRBV11-3 and TRBJ1-1, is as follows: EAGVVQSPRYKIIEKKQPVAFWCNPISGHNTLYWYLQNLGQGPELLIRYENEEAVDDSQLPKDRFSAERLKGVDSTLKIQPAELGDSAVYLCASGTRNTEAFFGQGTRLTVV.

Worth noting for this clone: Within the sample, other DNA sequences also encode this same CDR3. This chain links TRBV9 with TRBJ1-3; 9 bases line up with TRBD1. Trimming took 3 bases from V and 4 from J; bases not matched to a gene: 2. The CDR3 spans 14 residues. The germline gives CDR1 SGDLS, CDR2 YYNGEE. The CDR3 protein is CASSAGTGGNTIYF. For the CDR3, the DNA is TGTGCCAGCAGCGCCGGGACAGGGGGAAACACCATATATTTT.

The V gene is TRBV30, the J gene TRBJ1-6; 7 nucleotides align to TRBD1. Per germline, CDR1 GTSNPN and CDR2 SVGIG (reference sequence). The V gene end was trimmed by 4 bases and the J gene end by 12 bases; junction bases not matched to a gene: 12. There are 14 residues in the CDR3. The CDR3: CAWTNRGRWGPLHF. CDR3 nucleotide sequence: TGTGCCTGGACGAACAGGGGCCGCTGGGGACCCCTCCACTTT. The full variable domain, with the rest looked up from reference TRBV30 and TRBJ1-6, is SQTIHQWPATLVQPVGSPLSLECTVEGTSNPNLYWYRQAAGRGLQLLFYSVGIGQISSEVPQNLSASRPQDRQFILSSKKLLLSDSGFYLCAWTNRGRWGPLHFGNGTRLTVT.

V and J are TRBV5-6 and TRBJ2-3; D gene ambiguous. CDR1 and CDR2 (germline): SGHDT, YYEEEE. With 0 bases removed from V and 6 bases from J, the gap between germline ends came to 20 bases. The CDR3 has 17 amino acids. The CDR3 spells CASSLEGGGSRPDTQYF. The CDR3 nucleotides are TGTGCCAGCAGCTTGGAAGGCGGCGGTTCCAGGCCGGATACGCAGTATTTT.

The chain uses TRBV10-3 and TRBJ1-2; D ambiguous. The CDR3 is 17 amino acids. Germline V gene lookup returns CDR1 ENHRY and CDR2 SYGVKD. Trimming removed 0 bases from V and 1 base from J, with 15 bases in between. CDR3 in amino acids: CAISESGPEGYNYGYTF. In DNA form, the CDR3 reads TGTGCCATCAGTGAGTCCGGACCCGAAGGGTATAACTATGGCTACACCTTC.

The V call is TRBV5-1, the J call TRBJ2-5; D is ambiguous. Germline V gene data show CDR1 as SGHRS and CDR2 as YFSETQ. Between the trimmed V and J ends, which lost 0 bases and 2 bases, there was a span of 11 bases. The CDR3 sequence is 15 residues long. The CDR3 coding sequence is TGCGCCAGCAGCTTGGCCGCAGCCGATCAAGAGACCCAGTACTTC. It yields the protein CASSLAAADQETQYF. Full variable domain (missing parts from reference TRBV5-1 and TRBJ2-5): KAGVTQTPRYLIKTRGQQVTLSCSPISGHRSVSWYQQTPGQGLQFLFEYFSETQRNKGNFPGRFSGRQFSNSRSEMNVSTLELGDSALYLCASSLAAADQETQYFGPGTRLLVL.

The rearrangement joins TRBV5-6 to TRBJ2-1; TRBD1 is a possible D gene (6 bases). This CDR3 contains 16 residues. Trimming removed 4 bases from V and 0 bases from J, with 14 bases in between. Germline V gene data show CDR1 as SGHDT and CDR2 as YYEEEE. The CDR3 loop is CASSPNRVSSYNEQFF. The CDR3 DNA reads as TGTGCCAGCAGCCCGAACAGGGTATCCTCCTACAATGAGCAGTTCTTC.

This clone was found once. This sequence joins TRBV6-5 and TRBJ1-2, with 7 bases matching TRBD1. The CDR3 is 15 residues long. Germline lookup yields CDR1 MNHEY and CDR2 SVGAGI. V trimming: 2 bases; J trimming: 4 bases; junction bases outside the gene matches: 7. The CDR3 loop reads CASSYPGTATYGYTF. As DNA, the CDR3 is TGTGCCAGCAGTTACCCCGGGACAGCTACCTATGGCTACACCTTC.

The V gene is TRBV6-6, the J gene TRBJ2-1; D remains ambiguous. Between the trimmed V and J ends, which lost 7 bases and 4 bases, there was a span of 11 bases. Per the germline V gene, CDR1 is MNHNY and CDR2 is SVGAGI (reference sequence). The CDR3 is made up of 13 amino acids. The CDR3 here is CASTDWDYNEQFF. The CDR3 DNA follows: TGTGCCAGCACCGACTGGGATTACAATGAGCAGTTCTTC.

Concerning this clone itself: Because the CDR3's place on the DNA is in doubt, the DNA is left out and the CDR3 is given as listed by TCRdb. The chain has TRBV28 and TRBJ1-2; the D segment call TRBD1 is taken from the table without a DNA check. The CDR3 length is 17 residues, termini included. Germline-derived CDR1 and CDR2 are MDHEN and SYDVKM. CDR3 sequence: CASSSSTGSEGNYGYTF.

This chain connects TRBV7-2 to TRBJ2-7; TRBD1 agrees at 8 bases. CDR3 size: 16 residues. V shed 2 bases, J shed 3 bases, and the junction held 9 bases outside the gene matches. Germline loops: CDR1 SGHTA, CDR2 FQGNSA. The CDR3 protein is CASSLNLGQGGYEQYF. In DNA, the CDR3 is TGTGCCAGCAGCTTAAACCTCGGACAGGGCGGCTACGAGCAGTACTTC.

The chain couples TRBV5-1 to TRBJ2-3, with a tentative D call TRBD1 (6 bases). CDR1 is SGHRS and CDR2 is YFSETQ in the germline V gene. Trimming pared 2 bases from V and 2 bases from J, leaving 12 bases between. This CDR3 has 15 residues. The chain's CDR3 is CASSLQGIFTDTQYF. CDR3 DNA sequence: TGCGCCAGCAGCTTACAGGGTATTTTCACAGATACGCAGTATTTT.

The chain carries TRBV19 and TRBJ2-7, with D maybe TRBD2 (6 bases). V shed 5 bases and J shed 6 bases, with 20 bases lying between them. The CDR3 contains 15 residues. The V gene's germline CDR1 is LNHDA and CDR2 SQIVND (reference sequence). The CDR3: CASSAGMSGRGEQYF. The CDR3 DNA is TGTGCCAGTAGTGCCGGAATGAGCGGGCGCGGCGAGCAGTACTTC.

This clone was seen a few times. The chain employs TRBV27 and TRBJ1-1; D may be TRBD1 (5 bases). The CDR3 is made up of 13 amino acids. V lost 6 bases and J lost 9, with 17 bases in between. Germline loops: CDR1 MNHEY, CDR2 SMNVEV (reference sequence). For the CDR3, the DNA is TGTGCCAGCAGCTACTGGGGGGAAAGCAAAGCTTTCTTT. Its protein product is CASSYWGESKAFF.

The V gene is TRBV7-9, the J gene TRBJ1-1, with D possibly TRBD1 on 5 matching bases. V was shortened by 0 bases and J by 0 bases, with 11 bases between the two germline ends. The CDR3 runs to 16 residues. CDR1 and CDR2 from the germline V gene are SEHNR and FQNEAQ (reference sequence). The CDR3 protein is CASSLAGEVLNTEAFF. CDR3 DNA: TGTGCCAGCAGCTTAGCGGGGGAAGTCTTGAACACTGAAGCTTTCTTT.

The chain links TRBV4-3 to TRBJ1-2, with TRBD1 identical over 8 bases. J was trimmed by 5 bases and V by 4 bases; bases with no gene match: 6. CDR1 and CDR2 (germline): LGHNA, YSLEER. The CDR3 loop spans 14 amino acids. Written as DNA, the CDR3 is TGCGCCAGCAGCCTTACAGGGGGGTATTATGGCTACACCTTC. Translated: CASSLTGGYYGYTF.

This chain connects TRBV27 to TRBJ2-3, with D hard to call. Per the germline V gene, CDR1 is MNHEY and CDR2 is SMNVEV (reference sequence). The CDR3 runs to 13 residues. The germline V and J ends were trimmed by 6 bases and 6 bases, with 13 bases remaining between them. The CDR3 DNA sequence: TGTGCCAGCAGGATCAAGAACCAGGATACGCAGTATTTT. Amino acids: CASRIKNQDTQYF.

J is TRBJ2-5 and V is TRBV7-8, with D perhaps given as TRBD1 or TRBD2 (5 bases each). The V and J ends lost 5 bases and 0 bases respectively, with 13 bases between them. The CDR3 loop spans 15 amino acids. Per germline, CDR1 SGHVS and CDR2 FQNEAQ. The CDR3 reads CASSRGRLYQETQYF. CDR3 nucleotide sequence: TGTGCCAGCAGCCGGGGACGTTTGTACCAAGAGACCCAGTACTTC.

This sequence joins TRBV28 and TRBJ1-6; no reliable D call. Trimming left V 5 bases short and J 9 bases short, with 5 bases between. This CDR3 has 11 amino acids. The germline gives CDR1 MDHEN, CDR2 SYDVKM. The CDR3 nucleotides read TGTGCCAGCAGTCACGGTTCACCCCTCCACTTT. Translated: CASSHGSPLHF.

V and J are TRBV7-2 and TRBJ2-3, with unresolved D. Trimming left V 5 bases short and J 2 bases short, with 14 bases between. The CDR3 runs to 15 residues. The germline gives CDR1 SGHTA, CDR2 FQGNSA. The CDR3 DNA reads as TGTGCCAGCAGCCTGGACCTCCACAACACAGATACGCAGTATTTT. The encoded protein is CASSLDLHNTDTQYF.

The rearrangement uses TRBV10-3 and TRBJ1-5, with D possibly being TRBD1 (5 bases). Trimming left V 8 bases short and J 3 bases short, with 17 bases between. Germline values: CDR1 ENHRY, CDR2 SYGVKD. This CDR3 is 15 amino acids long. CDR3 region: CAIGLGPNSNQPQHF. In nucleotides, the CDR3 is TGTGCCATCGGGTTGGGGCCAAATTCCAATCAGCCCCAGCATTTT.

V is TRBV5-1 and J is TRBJ1-2, with TRBD1 as a possible D gene (5 bases). There are 13 residues in the CDR3. V lost 4 bases to trimming and J lost 6 bases, with 13 bases between them. CDR1 is SGHRS, CDR2 YFSETQ, per germline. The CDR3 loop reads CASSLARGHGYTF. In DNA form, the CDR3 reads TGCGCCAGCAGCCTCGCTCGGGGCCATGGCTACACCTTC.

J is TRBJ1-1 and V is TRBV29-1; D is perhaps TRBD1 (6 bases). The CDR3 extends over 13 amino acids. Trimming removed 6 bases at V and 5 bases at J, with 16 bases between. Germline lookup yields CDR1 SQVTM and CDR2 ANQGSEA. CDR3 region: CSVQGGGTTEAFF. The CDR3 region has the DNA TGCAGCGTCCAAGGGGGAGGAACGACTGAAGCTTTCTTT.

The CDR3 DNA reads as TGTGCCAGCAGCCAAGAGGACAGGGGAGGAAACACCATATATTTT. It codes for CASSQEDRGGNTIYF. The chain combines TRBV4-2 with TRBJ1-3; 9 nucleotides agree with TRBD1. Looked up from germline, CDR1 is LGHNA and CDR2 is YNFKEQ. CDR3 length equals 15 residues. V shed 0 bases and J 4 bases; nucleotides not matched to a gene: 1.

The CDR3 DNA is TGTGCCAGCACTCTAGCCCCAAACAATGAGCAGTTCTTC. Protein product: CASTLAPNNEQFF. The chain recombines TRBV27 with TRBJ2-1; a possible D gene is TRBD2 (5 bases). This CDR3 comprises 13 residues. With 7 bases removed from V and 5 bases from J, the gap between germline ends came to 12 bases. Germline V gene data show CDR1 as MNHEY and CDR2 as SMNVEV (reference sequence).

V usage is TRBV6-5 and J usage is TRBJ2-7; 7 positions match TRBD2. The V gene's germline CDR1 is MNHEY and CDR2 SVGAGI. The CDR3 runs 13 residues. V shed 7 bases and J 6 bases; nucleotides not matched to a gene: 9. CDR3 loop: CASTVTRGGEQYF. The DNA for the CDR3 is TGTGCCAGCACCGTAACCCGCGGGGGCGAGCAGTACTTC.

J is TRBJ1-6 and V is TRBV15; D unclear. CDR3 length equals 14 residues. Germline assignment: CDR1 LNHNV and CDR2 YYDKDF (reference sequence). Trimming removed 3 bases at V and 3 bases at J, with 6 bases between. The CDR3 region is CATSREIYNSPLHF. CDR3 DNA: TGTGCCACCAGCAGGGAAATCTATAATTCACCCCTCCACTTT.

The CDR3 here is CASSPNLMGSNTEAFF. CDR3 DNA: TGTGCCAGCTCACCAAATCTAATGGGTTCGAACACTGAAGCTTTCTTT. The rearrangement joins TRBV18 to TRBJ1-1; D gene uncertain. Germline values: CDR1 KGHSH, CDR2 LQKENI. The CDR3 extends over 16 amino acids. Trimming shortened V by 2 bases and J by 1 base, and 14 bases separated the two germline ends.

The CDR3 region is CASSPSGGGGQFF. CDR3 sequence (DNA): TGTGCCAGCAGCCCCAGTGGGGGAGGAGGGCAGTTCTTC. The chain recombines TRBV7-9 with TRBJ2-1; D is perhaps TRBD2 (6 bases). This CDR3 is 13 amino acids long. The V end lost 5 bases, the J end lost 12 bases, and 17 bases lay between the germline ends. Per germline, CDR1 SEHNR and CDR2 FQNEAQ (reference sequence). The full variable domain, its missing parts supplied by reference TRBV7-9 and TRBJ2-1, is DTGVSQNPRHKITKRGQNVTFRCDPISEHNRLYWYRQTLGQGPEFLTYFQNEAQLEKSRLLSDRFSAERPKGSFSTLEIQRTEQGDSAMYLCASSPSGGGGQFFGPGTRLTVL.

The chain recombines TRBV2 with TRBJ1-3, with D perhaps matching TRBD1 (6 bases). The CDR3 extends over 16 amino acids. CDR1 and CDR2 (germline): SNHLY, FYNNEI. Trimming removed 4 bases at V and 0 bases at J, with 13 bases between. This chain's CDR3 is CASSVRGTHSGNTIYF. The CDR3 nucleotides are TGTGCCAGCAGTGTGAGGGGGACCCACTCTGGAAACACCATATATTTT.